Below are 13 T cell receptor beta chains sequenced from a single sample in a study of blood T cell repertoires in COVID-19. Clones were read by immunoSEQ multiplex PCR, and TCRdb kept only the in-frame ones, dropping some. The sample includes roughly 300,000 clones, 86% seen only once; the top ten take 4% to 5%. Sequenced input: PBMCs or T cells enriched from blood (not recorded which). The source of these receptors is a man under 40 who had recovered from COVID-19.

This clone was counted a few times. This chain links TRBV27 with TRBJ2-2, with D perhaps matching TRBD1 (6 bases). The CDR3 covers 13 residues. V was shortened by 6 bases and J by 4 bases, with 9 bases between the two germline ends. Germline CDR1 MNHEY, CDR2 SMNVEV (reference sequence). This chain's CDR3 is CASRTGTTGELFF. CDR3 sequence (DNA): TGTGCCAGCAGGACAGGAACCACCGGGGAGCTGTTTTTT.

In regard to this clone: Additional DNA sequences in this sample encode the identical CDR3. The chain links TRBV5-1 to TRBJ2-3; TRBD2 agrees at 10 bases. Trimming took 0 bases from V and 3 from J; bases not matched to a gene: 4. CDR1 and CDR2 (germline): SGHRS, YFSETQ. This CDR3 is built from 16 residues. CDR3 coding DNA: TGCGCCAGCAGCTTGGCACTAGCGGGGTTTACAGATACGCAGTATTTT. Encoded protein: CASSLALAGFTDTQYF. The full variable domain, completed using reference TRBV5-1 and TRBJ2-3, is KAGVTQTPRYLIKTRGQQVTLSCSPISGHRSVSWYQQTPGQGLQFLFEYFSETQRNKGNFPGRFSGRQFSNSRSEMNVSTLELGDSALYLCASSLALAGFTDTQYFGPGTRLTVL.

The chain uses TRBV5-6 and TRBJ1-3, with unresolved D. V dropped 0 bases and J dropped 0 bases, with 10 bases sitting between them. The germline V gene encodes CDR1 SGHDT and CDR2 YYEEEE. CDR3 size: 16 residues. The CDR3: CASSLVPKSSGNTIYF. Here the CDR3 DNA reads TGTGCCAGCAGCTTGGTCCCCAAGAGCTCTGGAAACACCATATATTTT.

The chain has TRBV7-8 and TRBJ1-5, with TRBD1 as a possible D gene (5 bases). The CDR3 length is 18 residues. Germline values: CDR1 SGHVS, CDR2 FQNEAQ. The V gene lost 5 bases and the J gene lost 2 bases, with 22 bases spanning the gap. In nucleotides, the CDR3 is TGTGCCAGCAGCCAAAAAGAAACTAACAGGTTTGGCAATCAGCCCCAGCATTTT. This translates into CASSQKETNRFGNQPQHF.

The chain uses TRBV5-1 and TRBJ1-2; 8 nucleotides agree with TRBD1. CDR1 is SGHRS and CDR2 is YFSETQ in the germline V gene. V trimming: 5 bases; J trimming: 8 bases; junction bases outside the gene matches: 8. This CDR3 spans 13 amino acids. In nucleotides, the CDR3 is TGCGCCAGCAGTCGTACAGGGGGGAACGGCTACACCTTC. It encodes CASSRTGGNGYTF.

The chain has TRBV27 and TRBJ1-2, with 9 bases lining up with TRBD1. Germline-derived CDR1 and CDR2 are MNHEY and SMNVEV (reference sequence). This CDR3 has 14 amino acids. V was pared by 5 bases and J by 4 bases, with 5 bases of the junction left unmatched. The CDR3 bases are TGTGCCAGCAGTCCTCCGGGACAGGGCTATGGCTACACCTTC. Translated: CASSPPGQGYGYTF.

This clone has a single count. The chain carries TRBV6-6 and TRBJ2-7, with 8 bases that match TRBD2. Germline values: CDR1 MNHNY, CDR2 SVGAGI (reference sequence). The CDR3 covers 15 residues. V shed 6 bases, J shed 2 bases, and the junction held 9 bases outside the gene matches. This CDR3 reads CASSLPIAGTYEQYF. The CDR3 nucleotides read TGTGCCAGCAGCCTCCCGATAGCGGGGACCTACGAGCAGTACTTC.

The chain combines TRBV5-1 with TRBJ2-5; D possibly corresponds to TRBD1 (5 bases). This CDR3 is 16 amino acids long. CDR1 and CDR2 (germline): SGHRS, YFSETQ. The V and J ends lost 0 bases and 3 bases respectively, with 15 bases between them. The CDR3 loop reads CASSLGYSPREETQYF. CDR3 nucleotide sequence: TGCGCCAGCAGCTTGGGGTATTCCCCCAGGGAAGAGACCCAGTACTTC.

The chain employs TRBV3-1 (or the pseudogene TRBV3-2) and TRBJ2-2; D possibly corresponds to TRBD1 (5 bases). Germline V CDR1 and CDR2: LGHDT, YNNKEL (reference sequence). CDR3 size: 16 residues. V lost 4 bases and J lost 0, with 12 bases in between. The CDR3 DNA follows: TGTGCCAGCAGCCCCAGGGTCCCCACGAACACCGGGGAGCTGTTTTTT. Protein: CASSPRVPTNTGELFF.

J is TRBJ2-3 and V is TRBV28, with 10 bases aligning to TRBD2. Germline loops: CDR1 MDHEN, CDR2 SYDVKM. This CDR3 has 16 residues. The J segment lost 2 bases and the V segment lost 6 bases, leaving 8 bases of the junction unmatched. CDR3 in DNA: TGTGCCAGCAGCCGGGGACTAGCGACTTACACAGATACGCAGTATTTT. It encodes CASSRGLATYTDTQYF.

DNA for the CDR3: TGTGCCAGCTCACCAAAGACAGGGACGGCAGATACGCAGTATTTT. Translated: CASSPKTGTADTQYF. The chain is built from TRBV18 and TRBJ2-3; 7 nucleotides line up with TRBD1. The germline V gene encodes CDR1 KGHSH and CDR2 LQKENI. The ends lost 2 bases at V and 4 bases at J; junction bases unmatched: 6. The CDR3 length is 15 residues. Filled out from reference TRBV18 and TRBJ2-3, the complete variable domain reads NAGVMQNPRHLVRRRGQEARLRCSPMKGHSHVYWYRQLPEEGLKFMVYLQKENIIDESGMPKERFSAEFPKEGPSILRIQQVVRGDSAAYFCASSPKTGTADTQYFGPGTRLTVL.

The chain uses TRBV29-1 and TRBJ1-3; D might be TRBD1 (5 bases). The V end was cut by 1 base, the J end by 2 bases, with 18 bases between. The CDR3 runs to 17 residues. Germline V gene lookup returns CDR1 SQVTM and CDR2 ANQGSEA. The CDR3 nucleotides are TGCAGCGTTGAAGTGGTTCGGGGGGATATGACTGGAAACACCATATATTTT. Translating it yields CSVEVVRGDMTGNTIYF.

Points on this clone: The junction does not match germline at one end; this may be a read error. This chain links TRBV30 with TRBJ1-1, with a weak D call TRBD1 (6 bases). In germline, CDR1 is GTSNPN, CDR2 SVGIG (reference sequence). This CDR3 is 13 amino acids long. CDR3 amino acids: CAGSRGMNTEAFF. The CDR3 nucleotides are TGTGCCGGGAGTAGGGGGATGAACACTGAAGCTTTCTTT.